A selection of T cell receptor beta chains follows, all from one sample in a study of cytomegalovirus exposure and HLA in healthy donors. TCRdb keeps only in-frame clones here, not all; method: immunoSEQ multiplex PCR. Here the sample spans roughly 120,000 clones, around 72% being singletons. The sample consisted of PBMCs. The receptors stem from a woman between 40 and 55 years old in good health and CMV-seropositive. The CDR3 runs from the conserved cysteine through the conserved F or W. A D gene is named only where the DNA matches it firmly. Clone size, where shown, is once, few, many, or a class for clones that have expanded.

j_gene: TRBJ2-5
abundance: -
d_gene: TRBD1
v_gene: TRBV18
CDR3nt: TGTGCCAGCTCACCGGACAGGGAACAAGAGACCCAGTACTTC
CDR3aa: CASSPDREQETQYF

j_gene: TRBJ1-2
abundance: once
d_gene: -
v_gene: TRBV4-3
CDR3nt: TGCGCCAGCAGCCCAGTGGGGGGGCAGGTCTATGGCTACACCTTC
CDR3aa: CASSPVGGQVYGYTF

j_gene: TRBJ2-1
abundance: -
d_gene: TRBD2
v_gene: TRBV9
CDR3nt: TGTGCCAGCAGCGTAGTAAGCGGGGGGGCGAATGAGCAGTTCTTC
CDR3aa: CASSVVSGGANEQFF

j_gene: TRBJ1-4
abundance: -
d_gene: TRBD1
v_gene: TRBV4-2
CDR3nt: TGTGCCAGCAGCCTAAAAGCCGAGCAGGGGGTGGGTGAAAAACTGTTTTTT
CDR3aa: CASSLKAEQGVGEKLFF

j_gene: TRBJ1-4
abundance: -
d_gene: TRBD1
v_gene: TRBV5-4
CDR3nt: TGTGCCAGCAGCTTTAAACAGGGGGGAGAGATAGGTGAAAAACTGTTTTTT
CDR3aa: CASSFKQGGEIGEKLFF

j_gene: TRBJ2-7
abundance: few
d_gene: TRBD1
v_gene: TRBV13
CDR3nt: TGTGCCAGCAGCCCCCGGGACAGGGAGGACGAGCAGTACTTC
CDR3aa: CASSPRDREDEQYF

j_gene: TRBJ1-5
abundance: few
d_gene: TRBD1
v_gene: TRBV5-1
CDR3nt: TGCGCCAGCAGCTTGGGAGTTCAGGGGGATCAGCCCCAGCATTTT
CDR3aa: CASSLGVQGDQPQHF

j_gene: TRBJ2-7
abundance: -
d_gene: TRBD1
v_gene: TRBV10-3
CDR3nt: TGTGCCATCAGTGAATTACAGGGGCTTTCCTACGAGCAGTACTTC
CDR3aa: CAISELQGLSYEQYF

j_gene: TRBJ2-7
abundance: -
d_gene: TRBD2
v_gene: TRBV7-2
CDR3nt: TGTGCCAGCAGCTATTCTAGCGGGGGGGGCTACGAGCAGTACTTC
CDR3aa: CASSYSSGGGYEQYF

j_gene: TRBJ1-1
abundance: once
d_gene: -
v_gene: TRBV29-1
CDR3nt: TGCAGCGTTGGTGCGGGATTGGGGACTGAAGCTTTCTTT
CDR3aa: CSVGAGLGTEAFF

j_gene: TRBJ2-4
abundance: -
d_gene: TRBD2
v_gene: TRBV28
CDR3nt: TGTGCCAGCAGTTTAGCTAGCGGGGGGCCCCTAGCCAAAAACATTCAGTACTTC
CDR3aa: CASSLASGGPLAKNIQYF

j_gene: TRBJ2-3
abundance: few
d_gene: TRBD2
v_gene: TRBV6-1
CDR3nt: TGTGCCAGCAGTGTGTTAGCGGGGGGGCCCGCAGATACGCAGTATTTT
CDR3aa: CASSVLAGGPADTQYF

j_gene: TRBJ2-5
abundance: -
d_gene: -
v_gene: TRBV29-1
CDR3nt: TGCAGCGTTGAGAATAGATGGGCGCAAGAGACCCAGTACTTC
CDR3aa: CSVENRWAQETQYF

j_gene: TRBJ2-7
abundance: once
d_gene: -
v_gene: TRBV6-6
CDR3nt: TGTGCCAGCAGCCACACCTACGAGCAGTACTTC
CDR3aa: CASSHTYEQYF

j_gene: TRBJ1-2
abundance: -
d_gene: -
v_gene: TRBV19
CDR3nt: TGTGCCAGTAGTATAGTGGCAGCTAACTATGGCTACACCTTC
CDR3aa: CASSIVAANYGYTF

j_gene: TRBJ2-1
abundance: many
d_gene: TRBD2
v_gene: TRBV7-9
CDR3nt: TGTGCCAGCAGTCAAACTAGCGGTTCTTACAATGAGCAGTTCTTC
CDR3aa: CASSQTSGSYNEQFF

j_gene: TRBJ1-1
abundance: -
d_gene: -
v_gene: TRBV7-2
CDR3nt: TGTGCCAGCAGCCGGGGGATGAACACTGAAGCTTTCTTT
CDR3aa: CASSRGMNTEAFF

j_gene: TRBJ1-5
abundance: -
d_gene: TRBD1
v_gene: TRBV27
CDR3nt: TGTGCCAGCAGACAGGGGTTAAGCAATCAGCCCCAGCATTTT
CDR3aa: CASRQGLSNQPQHF

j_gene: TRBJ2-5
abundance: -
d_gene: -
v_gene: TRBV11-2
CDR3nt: TGTGCCAGCAGCCTCGCGGACAGCCAAGAGACCCAGTACTTC
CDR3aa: CASSLADSQETQYF

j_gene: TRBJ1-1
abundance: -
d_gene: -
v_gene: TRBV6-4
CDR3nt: TGTGCCAGCAGTTTCGACAGGAACACTGAAGCTTTCTTT
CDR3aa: CASSFDRNTEAFF

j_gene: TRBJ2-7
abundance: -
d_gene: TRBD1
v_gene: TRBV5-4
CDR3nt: TGTGCCAGCAGCTGGGACAGCTCCTACGAGCAGTACTTC
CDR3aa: CASSWDSSYEQYF

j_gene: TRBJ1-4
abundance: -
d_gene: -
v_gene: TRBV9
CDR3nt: TGTGCCAGCAGCGTAGCCGGGTACACTAATGAAAAACTGTTTTTT
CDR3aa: CASSVAGYTNEKLFF

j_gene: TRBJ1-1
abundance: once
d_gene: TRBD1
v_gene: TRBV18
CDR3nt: TGTGCCAGCTCACATATGACAGGGACGAAGGCTGAAGCTTTCTTT
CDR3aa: CASSHMTGTKAEAFF

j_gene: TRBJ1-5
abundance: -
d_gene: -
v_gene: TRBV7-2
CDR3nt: TGTGCCAGCAGCTCCTGGGGGGGTCCCCAGCATTTT
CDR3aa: CASSSWGGPQHF